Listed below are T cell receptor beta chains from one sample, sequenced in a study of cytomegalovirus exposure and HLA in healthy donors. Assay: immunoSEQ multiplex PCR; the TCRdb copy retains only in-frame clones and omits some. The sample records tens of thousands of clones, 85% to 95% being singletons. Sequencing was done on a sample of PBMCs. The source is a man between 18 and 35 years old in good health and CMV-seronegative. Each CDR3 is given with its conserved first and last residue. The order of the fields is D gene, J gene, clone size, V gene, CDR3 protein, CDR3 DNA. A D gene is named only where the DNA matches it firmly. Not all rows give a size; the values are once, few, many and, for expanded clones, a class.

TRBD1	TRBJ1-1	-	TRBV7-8	CASSLGQGALGTEAFF	TGTGCCAGCAGTCTAGGACAGGGGGCTTTAGGCACTGAAGCTTTCTTT
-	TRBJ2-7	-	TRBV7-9	CASSKGLAGTIYEQYF	TGTGCCAGCAGCAAAGGGTTGGCGGGAACGATCTACGAGCAGTACTTC
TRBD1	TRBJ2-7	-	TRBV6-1	CASKRTGGTTYEQYF	TGTGCCAGCAAGAGGACAGGGGGAACGACCTACGAGCAGTACTTC
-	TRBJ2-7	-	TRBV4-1	CASSQVFRFPYEQYF	TGCGCCAGCAGCCAAGTTTTTAGATTCCCCTACGAGCAGTACTTC
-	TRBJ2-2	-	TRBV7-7	CASRQRGNTGELFF	TGTGCTAGCAGACAACGGGGGAACACCGGGGAGCTGTTTTTT
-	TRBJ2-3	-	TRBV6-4	CASSAGSTDTQYF	TGTGCCAGCAGTGCAGGGAGCACAGATACGCAGTATTTT
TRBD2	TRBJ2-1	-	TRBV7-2	CASSLAGGPWNEQFF	TGTGCCAGCAGCTTAGCGGGAGGGCCATGGAATGAGCAGTTCTTC
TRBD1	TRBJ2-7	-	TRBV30	CAWSVLRGSSYEQYF	TGTGCCTGGAGTGTACTCAGGGGGAGTTCCTACGAGCAGTACTTC
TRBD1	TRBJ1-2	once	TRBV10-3	CAISELGAGGVEGYTF	TGTGCCATCAGTGAGCTTGGGGCAGGGGGCGTTGAGGGCTACACCTTC
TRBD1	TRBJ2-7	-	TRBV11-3	CASSIPAPGTGSYEQYF	TGTGCCAGCAGTATCCCTGCTCCCGGGACAGGGTCGTACGAGCAGTACTTC
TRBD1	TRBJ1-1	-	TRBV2	CASKVWTGATEAFF	TGTGCCAGCAAGGTGTGGACAGGGGCCACTGAAGCTTTCTTT
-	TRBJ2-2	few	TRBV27	CASSMAVINGELFF	TGTGCCAGCAGTATGGCAGTCATAAACGGGGAGCTGTTTTTT
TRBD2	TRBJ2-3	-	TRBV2	CASSDPSTSGGGTDTQYF	TGTGCCAGCAGTGATCCTAGCACTAGCGGGGGGGGCACAGATACGCAGTATTTT
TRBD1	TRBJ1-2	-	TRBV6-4	CASSDSSVQGTGYGYTF	TGTGCCAGCAGTGACTCCAGTGTACAGGGGACAGGCTATGGCTACACCTTC
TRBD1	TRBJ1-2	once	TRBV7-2	CASSPRRGPNYGYTF	TGTGCCAGCAGCCCGCGAAGGGGGCCCAACTATGGCTACACCTTC
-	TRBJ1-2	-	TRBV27	CASSLYGQRVPYGYTF	TGTGCCAGCAGTTTATACGGACAGAGAGTCCCATATGGCTACACCTTC
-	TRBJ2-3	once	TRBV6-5	CASSFQQAGGTDTQYF	TGTGCCAGCAGTTTCCAACAGGCAGGGGGCACAGATACGCAGTATTTT
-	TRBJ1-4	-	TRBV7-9	CASSGGSATNEKLFF	TGTGCCAGCAGTGGGGGGAGTGCAACTAATGAAAAACTGTTTTTT
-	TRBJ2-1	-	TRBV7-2	CASSEPGKEFF	TGTGCCAGCAGCGAACCGGGTAAGGAGTTCTTC
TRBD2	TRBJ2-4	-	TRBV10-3	CAISELAGGRGDIQYF	TGTGCCATCAGTGAGCTAGCGGGAGGGCGAGGAGACATTCAGTACTTC
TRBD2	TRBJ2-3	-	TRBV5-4	CASSLVRSGAPGTQYF	TGTGCCAGCAGCTTGGTGCGTAGCGGGGCCCCGGGTACGCAGTATTTT
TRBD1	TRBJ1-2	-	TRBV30	CAWSLFLDRRWANYGYTF	TGTGCCTGGAGTTTATTCCTGGACAGGAGGTGGGCTAACTATGGCTACACCTTC
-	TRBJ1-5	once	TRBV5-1	CASSLVPGHSNQPQHF	TGCGCCAGCAGCTTGGTGCCAGGGCATAGCAATCAGCCCCAGCATTTT
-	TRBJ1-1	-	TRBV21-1	CASSDRGTEAFF	TGTGCCAGCAGCGACAGGGGCACTGAAGCTTTCTTT